The following is a T cell receptor beta chain sequence with its context. Which antigen it targets is not known. Base quality data are lacking; no much larger clone is found one base away. The data derive from a study of control samples from healthy donors and cancer patients (dated by TCRdb to about 2020). To prepare the library, the immunoSEQ multiplex PCR assay was applied. Drawn from immuneACCESS, this table holds only the in-frame rearrangements with V and J called that TCRdb kept. Clones are partly lost; checked studies trace under half to an unresolved V gene and leave the rest unexplained. Recorded for this sample are about 21,000 clones; approximately 80% of them occurred a single time. The ten largest clones add up to about 23% of the sample. Taken from the germline V gene (reference sequence), the CDR1 and CDR2 loops are SGHKS and YYEKEE. The germline V end is reduced by 2 bases and the J end by 4 bases; junction bases left unmatched: 6. From its cysteine to its phenylalanine, the CDR3 spans 15 amino acids. Only the CDR3 region is kept as DNA, spanning 45 bases read in frame from base 1.

The clonotype originates from a man between 60 and 75 years old with colorectal cancer. The chain joins TRBV5-5 to TRBJ2-1; TRBD1 fits 7 bases in the junction. Sample: PBMCs. The nucleotide sequence is given as TGTGCCAGCAGCTTAAGGGGGCATAGTTACAATGAGCAGTTCTTC. Translated, this is CASSLRGHSYNEQFF.